A selection of T cell receptor beta chains follows, all from one sample in a study of blood T cell repertoires in COVID-19. Libraries were prepared by immunoSEQ multiplex PCR; TCRdb keeps only in-frame clonotypes and omits some of them. The sample has about 60,000 clones, roughly 80% seen once; the top ten hold roughly 15%. The sequencing input was peripheral blood. The receptors were gathered from a man in his 70s with active COVID-19. Each CDR3 is given with its conserved first and last residue. A D gene is named only where the DNA matches it firmly. The size entry is marked missing in some rows and otherwise reads once, few, many or a size class.

V gene,J gene,clone size,D gene,CDR3 protein,CDR3 DNA
TRBV28,TRBJ1-6,once,NA,CASKEQSNSPLHF,TGTGCCAGCAAGGAACAGTCGAATTCACCCCTCCACTTT
TRBV13,TRBJ2-7,once,NA,CASSLGPNEQYF,TGTGCCAGCAGCTTAGGCCCTAACGAGCAGTACTTC
TRBV28,TRBJ1-1,once,NA,CASSFPSEAFF,TGTGCCAGCAGTTTCCCGTCTGAAGCTTTCTTT
TRBV10-3,TRBJ1-1,NA,TRBD1,CAISVDRAGEAFF,TGTGCCATCAGTGTGGACAGGGCTGGTGAAGCTTTCTTT
TRBV11-3,TRBJ2-1,NA,NA,CASSFGQGNEQFF,TGTGCCAGCAGCTTTGGGCAGGGGAATGAGCAGTTCTTC
TRBV4-2,TRBJ2-3,once,NA,CASSPGLDYTDTQYF,TGTGCCAGCAGCCCAGGACTGGACTACACAGATACGCAGTATTTT
TRBV5-1,TRBJ2-1,NA,NA,CASSLGVWANEQFF,TGCGCCAGCAGCTTGGGAGTCTGGGCGAATGAGCAGTTCTTC
TRBV28,TRBJ1-4,NA,NA,CASTSPLVATNEKLFF,TGTGCCAGCACCTCTCCTCTGGTGGCCACTAATGAAAAACTGTTTTTT
TRBV3-1/TRBV3-2,TRBJ2-1,NA,TRBD2,CASSQRGLRASGRANEQFF,TGTGCCAGCAGCCAAAGGGGGTTACGGGCAAGCGGGAGGGCCAATGAGCAGTTCTTC
TRBV19,TRBJ2-2,NA,NA,CASKVGINTGELFF,TGTGCCAGTAAGGTCGGGATTAACACCGGGGAGCTGTTTTTT
TRBV30,TRBJ1-1,NA,TRBD1,CAWGQGALNTEAFF,TGTGCCTGGGGGCAGGGGGCCCTGAACACTGAAGCTTTCTTT
TRBV7-8,TRBJ1-2,NA,TRBD1,CASSPPGTGVGLSGYTF,TGTGCCAGCAGCCCCCCCGGGACAGGGGTGGGTCTTTCCGGCTACACCTTC
TRBV14,TRBJ1-2,NA,NA,CASSLDIRGYTF,TGTGCCAGCAGCCTGGACATCCGTGGCTACACCTTC
TRBV28,TRBJ2-3,NA,TRBD2,CASRVLGASGLVDTQYF,TGTGCCAGCAGAGTCCTAGGTGCTAGCGGCTTGGTAGATACGCAGTATTTT
TRBV20-1,TRBJ2-7,NA,NA,CSARDRVEQYF,TGCAGTGCTAGAGATCGTGTCGAGCAGTACTTC
TRBV4-3,TRBJ1-3,NA,TRBD1,CASSQDPRGGSGNTIYF,TGCGCCAGCAGCCAAGATCCCCGAGGGGGCAGCGGAAACACCATATATTTT